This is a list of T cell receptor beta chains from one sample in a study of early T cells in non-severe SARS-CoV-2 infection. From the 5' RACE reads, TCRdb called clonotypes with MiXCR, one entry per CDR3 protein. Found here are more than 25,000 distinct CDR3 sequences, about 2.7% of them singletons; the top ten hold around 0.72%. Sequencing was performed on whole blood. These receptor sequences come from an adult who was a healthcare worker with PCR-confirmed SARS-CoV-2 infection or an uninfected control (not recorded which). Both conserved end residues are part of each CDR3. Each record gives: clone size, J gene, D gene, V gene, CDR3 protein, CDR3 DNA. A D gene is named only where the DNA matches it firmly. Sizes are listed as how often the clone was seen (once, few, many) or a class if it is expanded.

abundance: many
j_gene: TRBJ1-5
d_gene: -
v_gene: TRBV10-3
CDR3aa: CAISEGSNQPQHF
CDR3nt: TGTGCCATCAGTGAAGGGAGCAATCAGCCCCAGCATTTT

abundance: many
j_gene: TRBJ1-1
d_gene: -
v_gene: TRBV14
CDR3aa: CASSPERMSWEENTEAFF
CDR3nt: TGTGCCAGCAGCCCAGAGAGAATGTCGTGGGAGGAGAACACTGAAGCTTTCTTT

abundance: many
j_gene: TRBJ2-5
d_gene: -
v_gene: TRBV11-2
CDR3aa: CASRHVGPQETQYF
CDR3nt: TGTGCCAGCAGACACGTCGGGCCCCAAGAGACCCAGTACTTC

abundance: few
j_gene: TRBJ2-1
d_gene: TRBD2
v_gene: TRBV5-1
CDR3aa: CASSSDTSGGAANEQFF
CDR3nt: TGCGCCAGCAGCTCCGATACTAGCGGGGGGGCCGCGAATGAGCAGTTCTTC

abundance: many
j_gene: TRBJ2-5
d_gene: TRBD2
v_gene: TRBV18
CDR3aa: CASSPRGVGGDPWTQYF
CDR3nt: TGTGCCAGCTCACCACGTGGCGTCGGGGGGGACCCGTGGACCCAGTACTTC

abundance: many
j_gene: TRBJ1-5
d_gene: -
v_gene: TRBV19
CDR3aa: CASSITSNQPQHF
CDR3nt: TGTGCCAGTAGTATAACCAGCAATCAGCCCCAGCATTTT

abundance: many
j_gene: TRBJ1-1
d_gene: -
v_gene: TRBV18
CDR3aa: CASSHPTALNTEAFF
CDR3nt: TGTGCCAGCTCACATCCGACAGCCCTGAACACTGAAGCTTTCTTT

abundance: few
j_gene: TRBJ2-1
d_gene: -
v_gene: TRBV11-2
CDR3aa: CASRSIQSRRFSSYNEQFF
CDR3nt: TGTGCCAGCAGATCCATCCAGTCCCGGCGCTTCAGCTCCTACAATGAGCAGTTCTTC

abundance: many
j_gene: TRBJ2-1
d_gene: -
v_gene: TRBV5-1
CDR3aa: CASSPVPGPHEQFF
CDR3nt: TGCGCCAGCAGCCCGGTCCCGGGGCCCCATGAGCAGTTCTTC

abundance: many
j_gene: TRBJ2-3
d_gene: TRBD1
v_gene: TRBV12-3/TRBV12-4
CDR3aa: CASGQGAERDTQYF
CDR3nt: TGTGCCAGCGGACAGGGGGCGGAGCGAGATACGCAGTATTTT

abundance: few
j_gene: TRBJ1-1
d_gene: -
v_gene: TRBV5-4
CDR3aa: CASSLGYENTEAFF
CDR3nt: TGTGCCAGCAGCTTGGGTTATGAGAACACTGAAGCTTTCTTT

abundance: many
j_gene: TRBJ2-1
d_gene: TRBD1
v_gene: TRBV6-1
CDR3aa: CASSLGQVLGYNEQFF
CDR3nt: TGTGCCAGCAGTCTTGGACAGGTGTTAGGATACAATGAGCAGTTCTTC

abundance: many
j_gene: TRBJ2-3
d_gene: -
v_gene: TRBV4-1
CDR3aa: CASSQQEIQSTDTQYF
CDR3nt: TGCGCCAGCAGCCAACAGGAGATTCAAAGCACAGATACGCAGTATTTT

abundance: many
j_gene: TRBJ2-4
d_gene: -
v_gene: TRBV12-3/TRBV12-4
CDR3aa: CATLNLAKNIQYF
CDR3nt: TGTGCCACCCTCAATTTAGCCAAAAACATTCAGTACTTC

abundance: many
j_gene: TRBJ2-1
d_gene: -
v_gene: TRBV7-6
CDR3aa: CASSLRSRTDHRGQFF
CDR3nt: TGTGCCAGCAGCTTAAGATCCCGGACAGACCACCGAGGGCAGTTCTTC

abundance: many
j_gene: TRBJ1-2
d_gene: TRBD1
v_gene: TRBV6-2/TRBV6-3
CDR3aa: CASSTNRGRFLYGYTF
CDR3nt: TGTGCCAGCAGTACTAACAGGGGGCGCTTCCTCTATGGCTACACCTTC

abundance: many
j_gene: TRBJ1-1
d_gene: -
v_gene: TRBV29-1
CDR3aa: CSVTLGTANTEAFF
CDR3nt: TGCAGCGTTACACTAGGGACGGCGAACACTGAAGCTTTCTTT

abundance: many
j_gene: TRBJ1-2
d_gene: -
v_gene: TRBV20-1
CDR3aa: CSALAGQGGYTF
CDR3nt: TGCAGTGCCCTAGCCGGGCAGGGTGGCTACACCTTC

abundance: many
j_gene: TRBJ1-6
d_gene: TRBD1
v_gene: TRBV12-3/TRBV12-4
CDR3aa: CASSLGRGPGNSPLHF
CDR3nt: TGTGCCAGCAGTTTGGGGAGGGGGCCAGGGAACTCACCCCTCCACTTT

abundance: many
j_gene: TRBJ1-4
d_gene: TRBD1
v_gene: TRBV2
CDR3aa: CASSDRTGGGKLFF
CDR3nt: TGTGCCAGCAGTGACCGGACAGGGGGCGGAAAACTGTTTTTT

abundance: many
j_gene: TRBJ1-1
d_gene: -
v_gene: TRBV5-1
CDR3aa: CASRGTENTEAFF
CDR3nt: TGCGCCAGCAGAGGGACGGAGAACACTGAAGCTTTCTTT

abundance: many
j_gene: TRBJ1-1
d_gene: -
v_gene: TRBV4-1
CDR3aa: CASSQDQGWESNTEAFF
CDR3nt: TGCGCCAGCAGCCAAGACCAGGGATGGGAGTCAAACACTGAAGCTTTCTTT

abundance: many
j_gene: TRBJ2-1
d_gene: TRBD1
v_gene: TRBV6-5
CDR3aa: CASKKDRGSYNEQFF
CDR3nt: TGTGCCAGCAAGAAGGACAGGGGCTCCTACAATGAGCAGTTCTTC

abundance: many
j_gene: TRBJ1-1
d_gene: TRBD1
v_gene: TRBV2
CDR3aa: CASTGDVRDRAVLNTEAFF
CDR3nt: TGTGCCAGCACCGGAGACGTCCGGGACAGGGCGGTTTTGAACACTGAAGCTTTCTTT

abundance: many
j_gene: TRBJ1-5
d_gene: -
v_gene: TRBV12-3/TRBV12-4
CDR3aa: CAASMSLDQPQHF
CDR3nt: TGTGCCGCCAGCATGTCCTTAGATCAGCCCCAGCATTTT

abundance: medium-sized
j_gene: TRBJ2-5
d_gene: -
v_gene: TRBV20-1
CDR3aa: CSARPPEDSETQYF
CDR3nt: TGCAGTGCTAGACCCCCTGAGGATTCGGAGACCCAGTACTTC

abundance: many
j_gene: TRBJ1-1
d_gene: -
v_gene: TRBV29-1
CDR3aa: CSVSPLRTSEAFF
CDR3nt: TGCAGCGTCTCCCCCCTGAGGACGTCCGAAGCTTTCTTT

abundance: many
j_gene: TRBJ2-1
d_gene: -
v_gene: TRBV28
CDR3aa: CASSLIIPTNEQFF
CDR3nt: TGTGCCAGCAGTTTAATTATTCCTACCAATGAGCAGTTCTTC

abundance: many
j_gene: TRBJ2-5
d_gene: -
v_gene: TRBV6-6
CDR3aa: CASSYNRDQSQYF
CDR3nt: TGTGCCAGCAGTTACAACAGGGATCAGTCCCAGTACTTC

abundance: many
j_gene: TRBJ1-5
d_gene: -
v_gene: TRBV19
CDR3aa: CASSSRPLAVPQHF
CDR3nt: TGTGCCAGTAGTTCACGACCGTTGGCCGTCCCCCAGCATTTT

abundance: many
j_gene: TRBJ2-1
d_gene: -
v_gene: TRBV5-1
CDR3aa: CASSLVAGNNEQFF
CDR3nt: TGCGCCAGCAGCTTGGTCGCCGGAAACAATGAGCAGTTCTTC

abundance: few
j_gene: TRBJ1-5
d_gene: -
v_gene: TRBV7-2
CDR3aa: CASSLTWGANQPQHF
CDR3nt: TGTGCCAGCAGCTTAACTTGGGGGGCGAATCAGCCCCAGCATTTT